The present T cell receptor (beta chain) was sequenced within a study of T cell changes during pregnancy in multiple sclerosis. Germline lookup yields CDR1 SGHRS and CDR2 YFSETQ. V trimming: 0 bases; J trimming: 3 bases; junction bases outside the gene matches: 1. The CDR3 consists of 16 residues. Method: immunoSEQ multiplex PCR; TCRdb's copy keeps in-frame clones and lacks some. The profile shows about 22,000 clones, approximately 90% of them singletons. This receptor was identified in a female donor with multiple sclerosis, enrolled in a pregnancy study. The genes are TRBV5-1 and TRBJ2-5, with TRBD2 matching over 14 bases. Sequencing used CD4+ T cells from peripheral blood mononuclear cells, obtained in the third trimester of pregnancy. CDR3 sequence (DNA): TGCGCCAGCAGCTTGGGACTAGCGGGGGGGGAAGAGACCCAGTACTTC. It specifies CASSLGLAGGEETQYF.